The source of this TCR beta chain is a study of vaccination and CD4 T cells after COVID-19. The overall study: Testing by nasal swab PCR showed convalescent patients to be SARS-CoV-2 positive; under ten were mild and one was severe. Every participant had a vaccine, which was either BNT162b2 or mRNA-1273, given in two doses. With a range of 35 to 161, the median interval from diagnosis to drawing post-COVID samples was 85 to 120 days.

V shed 3 bases, J shed 5 bases, and the junction held 4 bases outside the gene matches. CDR1 is DFQATT and CDR2 is SNEGSKA in the germline V gene (reference sequence). The CDR3 is made up of 13 amino acids. Using its own MiXCR run on the PCR reads, TCRdb lists one record per CDR3 protein. The sample carries fewer than 30,000 distinct CDR3 sequences, about 54% recorded once. This specimen consisted of CD4+ T cells from blood, obtained before SARS-CoV-2 vaccination. This sequence originates from a human donor who had recovered from COVID-19. This sequence joins TRBV20-1 and TRBJ2-1; 7 bases are a match to TRBD1. For the CDR3, the DNA is TGCAGTGCTAGGACAGGGAGTCACAATGAGCAGTTCTTC. This encodes CSARTGSHNEQFF.